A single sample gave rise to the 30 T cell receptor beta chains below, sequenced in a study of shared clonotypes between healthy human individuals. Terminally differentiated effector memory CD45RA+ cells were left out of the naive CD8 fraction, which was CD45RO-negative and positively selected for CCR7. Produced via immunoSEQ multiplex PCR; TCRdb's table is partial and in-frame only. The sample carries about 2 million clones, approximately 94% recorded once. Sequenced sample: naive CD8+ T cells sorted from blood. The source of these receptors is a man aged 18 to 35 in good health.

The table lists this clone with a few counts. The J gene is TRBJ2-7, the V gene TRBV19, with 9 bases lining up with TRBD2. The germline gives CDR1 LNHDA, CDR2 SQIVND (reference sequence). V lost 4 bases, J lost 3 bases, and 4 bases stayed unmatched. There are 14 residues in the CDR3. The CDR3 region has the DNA TGTGCCAGTAGTAGTGGACTAGCGTTCTACGAGCAGTACTTC. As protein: CASSSGLAFYEQYF. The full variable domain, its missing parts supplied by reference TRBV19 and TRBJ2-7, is DGGITQSPKYLFRKEGQNVTLSCEQNLNHDAMYWYRQDPGQGLRLIYYSQIVNDFQKGDIAEGYSVSREKKESFPLTVTSAQKNPTAFYLCASSSGLAFYEQYFGPGTRLTVT.

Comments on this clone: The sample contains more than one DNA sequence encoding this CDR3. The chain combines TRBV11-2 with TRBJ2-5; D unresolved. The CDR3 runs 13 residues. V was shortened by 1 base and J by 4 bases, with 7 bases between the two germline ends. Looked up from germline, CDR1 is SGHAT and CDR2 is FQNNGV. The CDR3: CASSLGSPETQYF. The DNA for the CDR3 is TGTGCCAGCAGCTTAGGCAGTCCAGAGACCCAGTACTTC.

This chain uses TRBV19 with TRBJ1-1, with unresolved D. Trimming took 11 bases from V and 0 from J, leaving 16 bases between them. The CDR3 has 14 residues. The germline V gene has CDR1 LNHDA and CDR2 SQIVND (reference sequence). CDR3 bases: TGTGCCTCTGGGGAAGGGTACATGAACACTGAAGCTTTCTTT. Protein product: CASGEGYMNTEAFF.

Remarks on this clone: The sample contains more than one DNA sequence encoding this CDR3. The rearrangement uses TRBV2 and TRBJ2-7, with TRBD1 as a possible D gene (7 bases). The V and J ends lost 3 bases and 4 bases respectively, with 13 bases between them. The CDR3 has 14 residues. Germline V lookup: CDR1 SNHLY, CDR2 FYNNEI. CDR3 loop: CASSEGSGGYEQYF. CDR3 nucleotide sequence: TGTGCCAGCAGTGAGGGGTCAGGGGGGTACGAGCAGTACTTC.

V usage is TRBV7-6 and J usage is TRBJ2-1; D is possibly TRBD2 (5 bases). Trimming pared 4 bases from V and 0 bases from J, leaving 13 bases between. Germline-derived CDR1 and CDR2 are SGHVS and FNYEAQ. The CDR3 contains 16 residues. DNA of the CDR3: TGTGCCAGCAGCTCTTTAAGGGAGAACTCCTACAATGAGCAGTTCTTC. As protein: CASSSLRENSYNEQFF.

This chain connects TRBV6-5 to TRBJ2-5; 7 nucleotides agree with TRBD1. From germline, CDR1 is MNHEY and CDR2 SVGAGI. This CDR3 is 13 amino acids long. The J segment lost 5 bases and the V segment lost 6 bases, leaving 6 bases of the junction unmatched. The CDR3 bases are TGTGCCAGCAGGCAAACAGGGGTGGAGACCCAGTACTTC. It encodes CASRQTGVETQYF.

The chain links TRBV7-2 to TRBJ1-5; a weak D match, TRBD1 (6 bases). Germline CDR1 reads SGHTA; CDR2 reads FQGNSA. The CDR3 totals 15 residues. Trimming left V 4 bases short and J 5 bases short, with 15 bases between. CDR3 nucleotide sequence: TGTGCCAGCAGCTCGGGACGGGGGCTCGATCAGCCCCAGCATTTT. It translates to CASSSGRGLDQPQHF. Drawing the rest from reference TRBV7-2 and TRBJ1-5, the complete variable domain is GAGVSQSPSNKVTEKGKDVELRCDPISGHTALYWYRQSLGQGLEFLIYFQGNSAPDKSGLPSDRFSAERTGGSVSTLTIQRTQQEDSAVYLCASSSGRGLDQPQHFGDGTRLSIL.

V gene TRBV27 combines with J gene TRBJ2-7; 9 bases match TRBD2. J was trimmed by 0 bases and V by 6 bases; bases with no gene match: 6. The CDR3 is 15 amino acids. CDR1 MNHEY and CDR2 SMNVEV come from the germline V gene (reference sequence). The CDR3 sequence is CASSHSGGSSYEQYF. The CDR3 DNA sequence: TGTGCCAGCAGCCATAGCGGGGGTAGCTCCTACGAGCAGTACTTC.

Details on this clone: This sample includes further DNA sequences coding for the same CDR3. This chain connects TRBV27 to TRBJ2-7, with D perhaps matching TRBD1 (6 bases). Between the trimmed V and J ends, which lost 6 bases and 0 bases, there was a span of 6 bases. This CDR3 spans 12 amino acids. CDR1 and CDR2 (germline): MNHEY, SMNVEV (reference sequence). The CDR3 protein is CASRQGSYEQYF. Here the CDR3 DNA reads TGTGCCAGCAGACAGGGCTCCTACGAGCAGTACTTC.

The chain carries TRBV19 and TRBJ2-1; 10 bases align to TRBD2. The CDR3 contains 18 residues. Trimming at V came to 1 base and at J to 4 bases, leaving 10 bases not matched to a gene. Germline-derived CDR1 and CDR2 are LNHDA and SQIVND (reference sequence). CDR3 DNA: TGTGCCAGTAGTATAGGAGGGCTAGCGGGGGTGATTTACAATGAGCAGTTCTTC. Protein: CASSIGGLAGVIYNEQFF.

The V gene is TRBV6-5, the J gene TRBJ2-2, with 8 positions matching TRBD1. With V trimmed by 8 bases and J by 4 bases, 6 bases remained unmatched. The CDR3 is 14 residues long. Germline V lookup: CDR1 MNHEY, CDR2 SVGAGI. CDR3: CASQETGGTGELFF. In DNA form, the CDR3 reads TGTGCCAGCCAGGAAACAGGGGGCACCGGGGAGCTGTTTTTT.

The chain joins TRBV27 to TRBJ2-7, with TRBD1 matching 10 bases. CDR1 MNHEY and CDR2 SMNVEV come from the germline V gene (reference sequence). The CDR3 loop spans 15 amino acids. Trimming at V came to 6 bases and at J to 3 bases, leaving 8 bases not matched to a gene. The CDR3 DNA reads TGTGCCAGCAGCGAGCCGGGACAGGGGAACTACGAGCAGTACTTC. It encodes CASSEPGQGNYEQYF.

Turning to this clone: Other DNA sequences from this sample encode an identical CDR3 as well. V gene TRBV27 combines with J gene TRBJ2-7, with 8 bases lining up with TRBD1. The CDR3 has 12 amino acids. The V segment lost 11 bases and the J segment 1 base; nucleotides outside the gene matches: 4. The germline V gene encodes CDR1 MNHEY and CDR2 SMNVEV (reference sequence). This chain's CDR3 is CASRQGSYEQYF. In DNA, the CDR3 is TGTGCCTCTAGACAGGGGTCCTACGAGCAGTACTTC.

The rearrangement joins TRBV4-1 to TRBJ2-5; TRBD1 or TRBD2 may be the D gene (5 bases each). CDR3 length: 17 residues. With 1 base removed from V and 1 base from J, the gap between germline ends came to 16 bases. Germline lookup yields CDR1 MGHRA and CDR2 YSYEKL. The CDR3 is CASSQVTGATFQETQYF. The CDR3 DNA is TGCGCCAGCAGCCAAGTAACCGGGGCGACTTTCCAAGAGACCCAGTACTTC.

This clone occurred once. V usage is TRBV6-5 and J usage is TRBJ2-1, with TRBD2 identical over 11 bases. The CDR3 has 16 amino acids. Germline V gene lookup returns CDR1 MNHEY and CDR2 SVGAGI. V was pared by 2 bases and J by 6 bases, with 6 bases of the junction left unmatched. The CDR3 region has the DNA TGTGCCAGCAGTTACACACGACTAGCGGGGTTCAATGAGCAGTTCTTC. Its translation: CASSYTRLAGFNEQFF.

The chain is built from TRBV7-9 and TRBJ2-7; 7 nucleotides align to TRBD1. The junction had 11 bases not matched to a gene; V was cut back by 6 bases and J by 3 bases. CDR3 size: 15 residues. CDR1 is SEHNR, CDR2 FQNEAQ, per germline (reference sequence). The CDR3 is CASRATGTDFYEQYF. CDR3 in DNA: TGTGCCAGCAGGGCGACGGGGACAGATTTCTACGAGCAGTACTTC.

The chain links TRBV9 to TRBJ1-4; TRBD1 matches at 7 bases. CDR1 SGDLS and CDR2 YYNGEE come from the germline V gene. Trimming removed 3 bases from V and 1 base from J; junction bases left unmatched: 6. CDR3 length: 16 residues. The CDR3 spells CASSGGDSVTNEKLFF. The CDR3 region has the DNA TGTGCCAGCAGCGGTGGGGACAGTGTAACTAATGAAAAACTGTTTTTT.

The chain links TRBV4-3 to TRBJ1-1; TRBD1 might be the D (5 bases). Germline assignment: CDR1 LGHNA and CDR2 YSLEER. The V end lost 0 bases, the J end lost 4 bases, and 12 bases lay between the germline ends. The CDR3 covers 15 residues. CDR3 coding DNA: TGCGCCAGCAGCCAAGATGAAAGGGGAGGCACTGAAGCTTTCTTT. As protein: CASSQDERGGTEAFF.

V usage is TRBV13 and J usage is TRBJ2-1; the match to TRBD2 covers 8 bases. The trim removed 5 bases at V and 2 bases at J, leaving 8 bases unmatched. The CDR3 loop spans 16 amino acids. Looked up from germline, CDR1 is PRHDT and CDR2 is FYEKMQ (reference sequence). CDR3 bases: TGTGCCAGCAGCACCCGGGAGGGTCCTACCTACAATGAGCAGTTCTTC. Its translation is CASSTREGPTYNEQFF. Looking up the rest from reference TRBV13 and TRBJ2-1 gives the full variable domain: AAGVIQSPRHLIKEKRETATLKCYPIPRHDTVYWYQQGPGQDPQFLISFYEKMQSDKGSIPDRFSAQQFSDYHSELNMSSLELGDSALYFCASSTREGPTYNEQFFGPGTRLTVL.

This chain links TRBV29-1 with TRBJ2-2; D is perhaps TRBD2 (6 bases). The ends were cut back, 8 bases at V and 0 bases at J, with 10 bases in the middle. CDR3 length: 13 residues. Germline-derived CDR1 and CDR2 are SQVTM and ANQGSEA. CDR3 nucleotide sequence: TGCAGCTCCCTAGCGTCGAACACCGGGGAGCTGTTTTTT. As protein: CSSLASNTGELFF.

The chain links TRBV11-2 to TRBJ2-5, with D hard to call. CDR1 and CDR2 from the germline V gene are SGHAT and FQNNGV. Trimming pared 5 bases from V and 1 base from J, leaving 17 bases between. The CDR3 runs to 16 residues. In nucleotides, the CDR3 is TGTGCCAGCAGCCAGGTCCTATCCCGGGCCCAAGAGACCCAGTACTTC. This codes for CASSQVLSRAQETQYF.

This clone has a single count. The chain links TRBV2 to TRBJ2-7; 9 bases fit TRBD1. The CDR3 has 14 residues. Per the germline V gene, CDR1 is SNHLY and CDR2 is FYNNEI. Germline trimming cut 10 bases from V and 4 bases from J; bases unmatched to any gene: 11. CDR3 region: CATVGTGTGYEQYF. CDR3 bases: TGTGCCACCGTGGGGACAGGGACAGGATACGAGCAGTACTTC.

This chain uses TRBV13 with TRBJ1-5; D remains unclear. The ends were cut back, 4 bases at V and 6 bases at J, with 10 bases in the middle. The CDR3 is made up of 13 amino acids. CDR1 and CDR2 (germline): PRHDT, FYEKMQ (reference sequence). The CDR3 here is CASSSGGLQPQHF. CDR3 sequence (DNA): TGTGCCAGCAGCTCAGGAGGGCTTCAGCCCCAGCATTTT.

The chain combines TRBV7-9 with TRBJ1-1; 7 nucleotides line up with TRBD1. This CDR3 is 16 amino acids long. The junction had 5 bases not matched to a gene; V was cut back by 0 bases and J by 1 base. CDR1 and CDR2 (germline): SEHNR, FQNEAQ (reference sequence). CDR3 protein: CASSLADHRGNTEAFF. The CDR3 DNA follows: TGTGCCAGCAGCTTAGCGGACCACAGGGGGAACACTGAAGCTTTCTTT.

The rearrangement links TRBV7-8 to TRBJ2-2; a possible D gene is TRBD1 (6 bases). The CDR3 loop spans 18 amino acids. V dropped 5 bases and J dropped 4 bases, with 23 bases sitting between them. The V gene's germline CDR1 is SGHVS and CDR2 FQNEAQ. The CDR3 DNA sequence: TGTGCCAGCAGCCCCCGATTGATGGGGGACAAAGCCACCGGGGAGCTGTTTTTT. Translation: CASSPRLMGDKATGELFF.

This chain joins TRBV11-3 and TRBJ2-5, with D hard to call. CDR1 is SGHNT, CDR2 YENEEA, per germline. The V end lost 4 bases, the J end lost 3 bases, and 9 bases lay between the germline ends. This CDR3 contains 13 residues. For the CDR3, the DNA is TGTGCCAGCAGCTCCGCCGGTGAAGAGACCCAGTACTTC. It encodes CASSSAGEETQYF.

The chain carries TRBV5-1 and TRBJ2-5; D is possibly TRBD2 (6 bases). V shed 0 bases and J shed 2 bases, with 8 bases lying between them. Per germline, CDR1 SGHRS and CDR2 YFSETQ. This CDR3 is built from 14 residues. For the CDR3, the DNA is TGCGCCAGCAGCTTGGCTAGCGTTCAAGAGACCCAGTACTTC. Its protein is CASSLASVQETQYF. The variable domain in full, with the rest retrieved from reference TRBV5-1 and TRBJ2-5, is KAGVTQTPRYLIKTRGQQVTLSCSPISGHRSVSWYQQTPGQGLQFLFEYFSETQRNKGNFPGRFSGRQFSNSRSEMNVSTLELGDSALYLCASSLASVQETQYFGPGTRLLVL.

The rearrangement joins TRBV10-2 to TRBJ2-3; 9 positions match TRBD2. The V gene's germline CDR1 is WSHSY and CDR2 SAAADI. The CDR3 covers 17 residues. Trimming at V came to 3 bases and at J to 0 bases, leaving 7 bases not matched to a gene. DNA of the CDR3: TGCGCCAGCAGTGAATTGCCTAGCGGGACTAGCACAGATACGCAGTATTTT. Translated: CASSELPSGTSTDTQYF.

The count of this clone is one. CDR3 sequence reads: CASSSTGFGETQYF. The CDR3 DNA follows: TGTGCCAGCAGCTCAACAGGGTTCGGGGAGACCCAGTACTTC. The J gene is TRBJ2-5, the V gene TRBV13; tentatively, D is TRBD1 (6 bases). V lost 4 bases to trimming and J lost 5 bases, with 14 bases between them. This CDR3 has 14 amino acids. Germline-derived CDR1 and CDR2 are PRHDT and FYEKMQ (reference sequence).

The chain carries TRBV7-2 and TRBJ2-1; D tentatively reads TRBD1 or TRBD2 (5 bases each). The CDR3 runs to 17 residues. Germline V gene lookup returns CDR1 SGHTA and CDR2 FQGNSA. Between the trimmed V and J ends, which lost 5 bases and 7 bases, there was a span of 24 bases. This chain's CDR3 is CASSQRNGGPWGNEQFF. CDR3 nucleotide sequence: TGTGCCAGCAGCCAAAGGAATGGCGGTCCCTGGGGGAATGAGCAGTTCTTC.